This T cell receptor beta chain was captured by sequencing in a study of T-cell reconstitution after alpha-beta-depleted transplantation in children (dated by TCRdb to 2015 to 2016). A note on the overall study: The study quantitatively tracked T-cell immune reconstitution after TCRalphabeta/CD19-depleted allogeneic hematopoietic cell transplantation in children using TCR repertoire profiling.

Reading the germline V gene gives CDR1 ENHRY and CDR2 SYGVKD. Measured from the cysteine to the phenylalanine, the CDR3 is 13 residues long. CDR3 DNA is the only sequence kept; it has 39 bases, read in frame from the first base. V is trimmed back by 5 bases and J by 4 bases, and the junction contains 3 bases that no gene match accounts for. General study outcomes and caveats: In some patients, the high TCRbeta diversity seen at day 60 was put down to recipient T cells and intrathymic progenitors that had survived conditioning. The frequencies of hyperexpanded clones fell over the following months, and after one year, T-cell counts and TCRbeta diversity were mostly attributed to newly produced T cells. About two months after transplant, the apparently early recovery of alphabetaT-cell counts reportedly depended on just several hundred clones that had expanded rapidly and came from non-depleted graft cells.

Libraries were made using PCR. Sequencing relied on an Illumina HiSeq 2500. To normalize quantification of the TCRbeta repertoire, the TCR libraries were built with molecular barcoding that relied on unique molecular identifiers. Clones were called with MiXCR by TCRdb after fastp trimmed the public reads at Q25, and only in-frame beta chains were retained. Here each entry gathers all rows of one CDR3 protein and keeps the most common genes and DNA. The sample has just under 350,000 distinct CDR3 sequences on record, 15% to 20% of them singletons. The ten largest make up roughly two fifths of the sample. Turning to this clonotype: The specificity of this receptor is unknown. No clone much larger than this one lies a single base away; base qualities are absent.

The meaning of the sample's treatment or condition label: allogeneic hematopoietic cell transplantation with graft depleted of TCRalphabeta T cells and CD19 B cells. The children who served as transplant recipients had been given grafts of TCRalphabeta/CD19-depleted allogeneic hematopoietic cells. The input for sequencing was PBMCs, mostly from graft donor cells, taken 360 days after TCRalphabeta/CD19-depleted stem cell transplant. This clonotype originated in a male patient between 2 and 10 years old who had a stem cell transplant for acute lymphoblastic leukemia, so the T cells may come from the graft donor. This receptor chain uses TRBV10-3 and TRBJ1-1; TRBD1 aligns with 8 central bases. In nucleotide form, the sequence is TGTGCCATCAGTTCTACAGGGGGCACTGAAGCTTTCTTT. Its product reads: CAISSTGGTEAFF.